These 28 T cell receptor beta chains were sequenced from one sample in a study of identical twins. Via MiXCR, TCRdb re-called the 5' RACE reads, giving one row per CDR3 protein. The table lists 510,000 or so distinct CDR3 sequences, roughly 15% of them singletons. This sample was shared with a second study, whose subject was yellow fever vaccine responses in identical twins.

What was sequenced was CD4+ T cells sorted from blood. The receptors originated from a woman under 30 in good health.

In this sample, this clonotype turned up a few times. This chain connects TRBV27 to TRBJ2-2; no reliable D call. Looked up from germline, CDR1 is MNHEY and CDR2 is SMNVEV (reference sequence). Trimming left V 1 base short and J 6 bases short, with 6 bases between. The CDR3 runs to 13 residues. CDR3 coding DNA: TGTGCCAGCAGTTTATACGAGGCCGGGGAGCTGTTTTTT. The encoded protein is CASSLYEAGELFF.

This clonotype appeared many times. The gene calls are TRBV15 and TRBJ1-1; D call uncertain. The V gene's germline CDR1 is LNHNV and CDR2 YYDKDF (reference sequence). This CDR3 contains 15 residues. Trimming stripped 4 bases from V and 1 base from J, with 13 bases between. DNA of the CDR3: TGTGCCACCAGCATAACTGCTGGGGAGAACACTGAAGCTTTCTTT. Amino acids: CATSITAGENTEAFF.

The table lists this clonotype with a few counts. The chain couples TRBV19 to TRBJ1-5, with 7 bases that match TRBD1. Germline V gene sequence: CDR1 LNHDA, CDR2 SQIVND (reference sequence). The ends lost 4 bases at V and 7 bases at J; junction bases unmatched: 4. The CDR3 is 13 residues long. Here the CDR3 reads CASSKGQIQPQHF. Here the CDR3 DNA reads TGTGCCAGTAGTAAGGGACAGATACAGCCCCAGCATTTT.

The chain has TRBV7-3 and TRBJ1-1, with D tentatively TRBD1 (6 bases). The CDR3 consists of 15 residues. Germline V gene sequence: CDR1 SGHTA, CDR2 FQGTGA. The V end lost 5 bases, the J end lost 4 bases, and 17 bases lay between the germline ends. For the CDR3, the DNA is TGTGCCAGCAGCGCCTTACAGGGTGGGTTCACTGAAGCTTTCTTT. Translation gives CASSALQGGFTEAFF.

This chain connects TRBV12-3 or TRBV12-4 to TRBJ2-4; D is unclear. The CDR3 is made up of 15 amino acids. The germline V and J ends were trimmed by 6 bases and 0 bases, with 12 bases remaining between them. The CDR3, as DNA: TGTGCCAGCAGCCGTCCTGGGCTAGCCAAAAACATTCAGTACTTC. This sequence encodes CASSRPGLAKNIQYF.

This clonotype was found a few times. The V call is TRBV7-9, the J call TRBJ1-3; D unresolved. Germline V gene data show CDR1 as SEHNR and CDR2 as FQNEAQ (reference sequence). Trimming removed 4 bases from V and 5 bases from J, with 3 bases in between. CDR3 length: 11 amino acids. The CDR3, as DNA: TGTGCCAGCAGCTCGAGAAACACCATATATTTT. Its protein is CASSSRNTIYF.

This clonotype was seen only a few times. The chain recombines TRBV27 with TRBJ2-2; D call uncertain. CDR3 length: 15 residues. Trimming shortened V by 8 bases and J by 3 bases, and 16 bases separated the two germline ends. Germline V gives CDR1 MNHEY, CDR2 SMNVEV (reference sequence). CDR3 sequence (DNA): TGTGCCAGCTGCAGTGGTACATCAGACACCGGGGAGCTGTTTTTT. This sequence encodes CASCSGTSDTGELFF.

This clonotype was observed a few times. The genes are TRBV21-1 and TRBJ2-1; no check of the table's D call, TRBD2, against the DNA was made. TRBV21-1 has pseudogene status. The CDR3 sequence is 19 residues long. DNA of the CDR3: TGTGCCAGCAGCTCGTGGTGGGGGACTAGCGGGATTACCTACAATGAGCAGTTCTTC. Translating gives CASSSWWGTSGITYNEQFF.

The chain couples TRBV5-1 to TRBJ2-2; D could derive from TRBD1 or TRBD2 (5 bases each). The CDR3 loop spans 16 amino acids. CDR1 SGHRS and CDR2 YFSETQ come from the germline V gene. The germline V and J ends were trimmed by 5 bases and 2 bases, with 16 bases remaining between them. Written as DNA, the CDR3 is TGCGCCAGCAGTTACCTGGGGCTAGCAAACACCGGGGAGCTGTTTTTT. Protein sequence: CASSYLGLANTGELFF.

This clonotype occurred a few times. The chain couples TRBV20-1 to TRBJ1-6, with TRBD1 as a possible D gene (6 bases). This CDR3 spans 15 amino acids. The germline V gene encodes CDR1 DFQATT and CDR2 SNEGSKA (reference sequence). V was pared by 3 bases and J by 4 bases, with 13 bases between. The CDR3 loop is CSAREQGLYNSPLHF. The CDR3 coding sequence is TGCAGTGCTAGGGAACAGGGTCTATATAATTCACCCCTCCACTTT.

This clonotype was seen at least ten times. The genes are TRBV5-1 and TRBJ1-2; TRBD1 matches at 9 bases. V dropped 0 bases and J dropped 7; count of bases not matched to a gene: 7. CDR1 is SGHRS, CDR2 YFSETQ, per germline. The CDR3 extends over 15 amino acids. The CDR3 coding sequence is TGCGCCAGCAGCTTGGAGAACAGGGGGCTCGGTGGCTACACCTTC. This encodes CASSLENRGLGGYTF.

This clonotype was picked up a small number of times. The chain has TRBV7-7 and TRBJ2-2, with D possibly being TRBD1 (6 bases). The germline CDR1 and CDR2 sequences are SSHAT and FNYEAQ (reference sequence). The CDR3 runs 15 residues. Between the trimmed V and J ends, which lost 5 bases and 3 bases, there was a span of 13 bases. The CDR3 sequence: CASSRDYRDTGELFF. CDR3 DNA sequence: TGTGCCAGCAGCCGGGATTACAGGGACACCGGGGAGCTGTTTTTT.

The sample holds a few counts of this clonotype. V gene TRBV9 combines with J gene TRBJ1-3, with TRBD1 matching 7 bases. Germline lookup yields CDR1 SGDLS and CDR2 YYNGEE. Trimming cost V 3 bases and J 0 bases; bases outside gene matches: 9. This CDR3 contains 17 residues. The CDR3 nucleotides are TGTGCCAGCAGCGGAACCGGGACAGTGCGCTCTGGAAACACCATATATTTT. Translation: CASSGTGTVRSGNTIYF.

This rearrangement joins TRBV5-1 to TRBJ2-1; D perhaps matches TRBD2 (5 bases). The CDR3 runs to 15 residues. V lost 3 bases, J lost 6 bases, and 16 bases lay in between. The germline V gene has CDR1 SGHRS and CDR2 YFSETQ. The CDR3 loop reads CASSSGGLAANEQFF. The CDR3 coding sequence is TGCGCCAGCAGCTCAGGTGGGCTAGCAGCCAATGAGCAGTTCTTC.

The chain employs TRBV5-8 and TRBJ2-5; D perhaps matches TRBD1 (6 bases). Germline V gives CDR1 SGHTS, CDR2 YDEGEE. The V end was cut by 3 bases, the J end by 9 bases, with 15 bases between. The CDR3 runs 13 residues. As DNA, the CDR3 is TGTGCCAGCAGCTCCGACAGGTCGAAGGCCCAGTACTTC. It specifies CASSSDRSKAQYF. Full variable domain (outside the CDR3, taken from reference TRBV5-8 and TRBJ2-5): EAGVTQSPTHLIKTRGQQATLRCSPISGHTSVYWYQQALGLGLQFLLWYDEGEERNRGNFPPRFSGRQFPNYSSELNVNALELEDSALYLCASSSDRSKAQYFGPGTRLLVL.

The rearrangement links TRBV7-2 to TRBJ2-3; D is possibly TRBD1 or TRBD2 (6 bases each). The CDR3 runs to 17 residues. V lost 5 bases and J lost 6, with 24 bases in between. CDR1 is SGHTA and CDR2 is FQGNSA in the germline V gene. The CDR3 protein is CASSQGGSAAAWDTQYF. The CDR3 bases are TGTGCCAGCAGCCAAGGGGGGTCGGCAGCAGCGTGGGATACGCAGTATTTT.

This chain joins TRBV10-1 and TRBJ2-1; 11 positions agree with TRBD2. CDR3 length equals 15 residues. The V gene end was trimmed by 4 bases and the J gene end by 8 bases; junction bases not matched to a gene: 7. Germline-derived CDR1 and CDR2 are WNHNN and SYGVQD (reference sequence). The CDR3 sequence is CASSALAGGPDEQFF. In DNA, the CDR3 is TGCGCCAGCAGTGCCTTAGCGGGAGGGCCGGATGAGCAGTTCTTC.

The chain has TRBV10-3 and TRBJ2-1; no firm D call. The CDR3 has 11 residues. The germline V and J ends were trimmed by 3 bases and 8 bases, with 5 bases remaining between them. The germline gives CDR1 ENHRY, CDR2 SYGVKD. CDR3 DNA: TGTGCCATCAGTGAAGGAGATGAGCAGTTCTTC. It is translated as CAISEGDEQFF.

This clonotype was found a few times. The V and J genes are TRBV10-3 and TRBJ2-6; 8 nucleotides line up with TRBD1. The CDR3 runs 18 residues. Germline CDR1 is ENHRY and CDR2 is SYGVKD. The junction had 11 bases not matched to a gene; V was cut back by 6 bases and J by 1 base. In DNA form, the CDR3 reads TGTGCCATCAGCCCCGGGACAGGTTCTAATTCTGGGGCCAACGTCCTGACTTTC. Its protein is CAISPGTGSNSGANVLTF.

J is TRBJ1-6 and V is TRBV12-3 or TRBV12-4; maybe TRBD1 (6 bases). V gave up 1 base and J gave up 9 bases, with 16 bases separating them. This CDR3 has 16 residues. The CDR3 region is CASSLGTQGRSSPLHF. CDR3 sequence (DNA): TGTGCCAGCAGTTTAGGTACCCAGGGGCGCAGTTCACCCCTCCACTTT.

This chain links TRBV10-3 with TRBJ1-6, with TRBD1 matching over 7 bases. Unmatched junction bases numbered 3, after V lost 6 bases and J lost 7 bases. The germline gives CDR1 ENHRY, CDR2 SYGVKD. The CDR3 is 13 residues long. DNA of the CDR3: TGTGCCATCAGGGGGACAGTAAATTCACCCCTCCACTTT. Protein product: CAIRGTVNSPLHF.

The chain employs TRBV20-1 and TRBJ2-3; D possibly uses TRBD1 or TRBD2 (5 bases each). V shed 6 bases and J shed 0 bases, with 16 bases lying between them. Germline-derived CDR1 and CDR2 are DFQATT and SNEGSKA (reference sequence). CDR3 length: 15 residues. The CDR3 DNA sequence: TGCAGTGCGCCCCGAGGGGACCTGAGCACAGATACGCAGTATTTT. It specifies CSAPRGDLSTDTQYF.

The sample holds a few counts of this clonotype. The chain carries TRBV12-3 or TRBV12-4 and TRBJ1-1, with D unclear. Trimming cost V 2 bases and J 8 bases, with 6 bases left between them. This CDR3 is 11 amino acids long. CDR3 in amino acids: CASSLWAEAFF. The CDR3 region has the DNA TGTGCCAGCAGTTTATGGGCAGAAGCTTTCTTT.

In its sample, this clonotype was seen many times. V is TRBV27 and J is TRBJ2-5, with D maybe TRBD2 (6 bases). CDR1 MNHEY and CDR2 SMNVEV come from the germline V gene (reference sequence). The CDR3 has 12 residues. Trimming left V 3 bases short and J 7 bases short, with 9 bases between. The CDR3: CASSFRGGTQYF. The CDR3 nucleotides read TGTGCCAGCAGTTTTAGGGGAGGGACCCAGTACTTC.

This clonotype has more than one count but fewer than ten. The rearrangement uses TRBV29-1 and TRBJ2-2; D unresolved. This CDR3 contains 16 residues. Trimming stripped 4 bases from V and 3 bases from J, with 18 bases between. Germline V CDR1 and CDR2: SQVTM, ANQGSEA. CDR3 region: CSVVGVLGFDTGELFF. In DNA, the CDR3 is TGCAGCGTTGTTGGGGTCCTCGGGTTTGACACCGGGGAGCTGTTTTTT.

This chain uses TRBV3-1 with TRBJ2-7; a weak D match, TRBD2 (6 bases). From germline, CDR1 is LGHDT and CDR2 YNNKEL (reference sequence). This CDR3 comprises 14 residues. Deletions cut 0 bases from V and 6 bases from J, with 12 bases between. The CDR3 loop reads CASSQEIGGTEQYV. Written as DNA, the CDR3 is TGTGCCAGCAGCCAAGAGATCGGAGGGACCGAGCAGTACGTC.

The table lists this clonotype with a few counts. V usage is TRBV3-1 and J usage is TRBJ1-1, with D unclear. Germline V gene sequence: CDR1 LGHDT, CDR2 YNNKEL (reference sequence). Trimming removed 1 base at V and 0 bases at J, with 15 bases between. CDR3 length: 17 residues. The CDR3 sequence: CASSQVGKRAVNTEAFF. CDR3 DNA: TGTGCCAGCAGCCAAGTGGGCAAGAGGGCTGTGAACACTGAAGCTTTCTTT.

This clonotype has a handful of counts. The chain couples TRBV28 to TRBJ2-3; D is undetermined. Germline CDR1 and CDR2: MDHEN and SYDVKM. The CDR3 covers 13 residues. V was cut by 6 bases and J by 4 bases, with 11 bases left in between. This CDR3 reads CASRATMADTQYF. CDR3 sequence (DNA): TGTGCCAGCAGGGCCACGATGGCAGATACGCAGTATTTT.